The 5 T cell receptor beta chains below were found in one sample sequenced in a study of T cell changes during pregnancy in multiple sclerosis. Profiling relied on immunoSEQ multiplex PCR, and the TCRdb table lists in-frame clones only, not all of them. This table has more than 70,000 clones, around 94% appearing once. The specimen comprised peripheral blood, sampled before pregnancy. The receptor source for this set is a female donor with multiple sclerosis, enrolled in a pregnancy study.

The rearrangement joins TRBV6-5 to TRBJ1-2; maybe TRBD1 (5 bases). CDR3 size: 15 residues. With 4 bases removed from V and 8 bases from J, the gap between germline ends came to 20 bases. Germline V gene lookup returns CDR1 MNHEY and CDR2 SVGAGI. In nucleotides, the CDR3 is TGTGCCAGCAGTTCCTGGCTTGGGGGGGTCGGAGGCTACACCTTC. This codes for CASSSWLGGVGGYTF.

V is TRBV7-9 and J is TRBJ2-1; no clear D. In germline, CDR1 is SEHNR, CDR2 FQNEAQ (reference sequence). The CDR3 sequence is 16 residues long. The V end lost 5 bases, the J end lost 0 bases, and 14 bases lay between the germline ends. In nucleotides, the CDR3 is TGTGCCAGCAGCCCGAGAAAAAAAAGCTCCTACAATGAGCAGTTCTTC. This translates into CASSPRKKSSYNEQFF.

The genes are TRBV9 and TRBJ1-2, with unresolved D. Trimming removed 1 base at V and 3 bases at J, with 10 bases between. This CDR3 spans 14 amino acids. Germline-derived CDR1 and CDR2 are SGDLS and YYNGEE. This chain's CDR3 is CASSVRGNDYGYTF. The DNA of the CDR3 is TGTGCCAGCAGCGTACGAGGGAACGACTATGGCTACACCTTC.

The chain joins TRBV2 to TRBJ2-1; D call uncertain. The CDR3 length is 14 residues. Germline V lookup: CDR1 SNHLY, CDR2 FYNNEI. Trimming took off 4 bases at V and 2 bases at J, with 9 bases between the two ends. As DNA, the CDR3 is TGTGCCAGCAGTGCAAACTACCCCTACAATGAGCAGTTCTTC. It encodes CASSANYPYNEQFF.

As concerns this clone: The DNA is left out, because the CDR3 cannot be placed on it with certainty; the CDR3 is given as TCRdb lists it. This chain uses TRBV28 with TRBJ1-2. Inclusive of both ends, the CDR3 amounts to 11 amino acids. CDR1 is MDHEN and CDR2 is SYDVKM in the germline V gene. CDR3 protein: CEYLCAYGYTF.